A single sample gave rise to the 14 T cell receptor beta chains below, sequenced in a study of beta chain features in type 1 diabetes. The entirety of the isolated RNA underwent reverse transcription, so expressed TCRB transcripts were sequenced. TCRdb keeps only in-frame clones here, not all; method: immunoSEQ multiplex PCR. The sample consists of 150,000 to 190,000 clones, 7.5% to 10% of them appearing once. Source material: central memory CD4+ T cells from blood. The receptors here all came from a man aged 18 to 35 in good health.

The rearrangement links TRBV28 to TRBJ2-1, with 10 bases aligning to TRBD2. The CDR3 covers 15 residues. Germline CDR1 is MDHEN and CDR2 is SYDVKM. The V segment lost 8 bases and the J segment 8 bases; nucleotides outside the gene matches: 12. CDR3 residues: CASLTGLAGAYEQFF. For the CDR3, the DNA is TGTGCCAGCTTGACCGGGCTAGCGGGAGCATATGAGCAGTTCTTC.

This clone has only a few counts. CDR3 in amino acids: CASSLRSGSGELFF. CDR3 nucleotide sequence: TGTGCCAGCAGCTTAAGGAGCGGGAGTGGGGAGCTGTTTTTT. The chain carries TRBV7-9 and TRBJ2-2; 8 bases agree with TRBD2. The CDR3 length is 14 residues. The germline V gene encodes CDR1 SEHNR and CDR2 FQNEAQ (reference sequence). V lost 2 bases to trimming and J lost 8 bases; unmatched junction nucleotides: 4.

V and J are TRBV7-9 and TRBJ2-7; 8 bases agree with TRBD1. The CDR3 runs 16 residues. CDR1 and CDR2 from the germline V gene are SEHNR and FQNEAQ (reference sequence). With V trimmed by 2 bases and J by 2 bases, 8 bases remained unmatched. This CDR3 is CASSLFSGTGTYEQYF. Here the CDR3 DNA reads TGTGCCAGCAGCTTATTCTCCGGGACAGGAACCTACGAGCAGTACTTC.

The chain has TRBV4-2 and TRBJ2-2; D is perhaps TRBD1 (5 bases). V lost 5 bases and J 2 bases, leaving 9 bases between the germline ends. The CDR3 is 14 amino acids. CDR1 is LGHNA, CDR2 YNFKEQ, per germline. CDR3 protein: CASSRQRNTGELFF. The CDR3 DNA reads as TGTGCCAGCAGCAGACAGAGAAACACCGGGGAGCTGTTTTTT.

This clone was found a few times. The same CDR3 is also encoded by other DNA sequences in this sample. V gene TRBV5-4 combines with J gene TRBJ1-5; D is unresolved. There are 12 residues in the CDR3. V gave up 5 bases and J gave up 4 bases, with 7 bases separating them. CDR1 and CDR2 (germline): SGHNT, YYREEE (reference sequence). CDR3 loop: CASSLPNQPQHF. The CDR3 DNA is TGTGCCAGCAGTTTGCCTAATCAGCCCCAGCATTTT.

This clone appeared once. The chain links TRBV19 to TRBJ2-5; 11 nucleotides agree with TRBD2. CDR3 size: 16 residues. Trimming took 4 bases from V and 3 from J; bases not matched to a gene: 7. Looked up from germline, CDR1 is LNHDA and CDR2 is SQIVND (reference sequence). CDR3 nucleotides: TGTGCCAGTAGTAAGGAGCCGGGACTAGCGGAAGAGACCCAGTACTTC. Protein: CASSKEPGLAEETQYF.

For the CDR3, the DNA is TGCGCCAGCAGCTTGACAGGGGGTGCGTACGAGCAGTACTTC. It yields the protein CASSLTGGAYEQYF. This chain links TRBV5-1 with TRBJ2-7; the match to TRBD1 covers 8 bases. The CDR3 extends over 14 amino acids. The V segment lost 1 base and the J segment 4 bases; nucleotides outside the gene matches: 4. Germline V gene lookup returns CDR1 SGHRS and CDR2 YFSETQ.

This clone has just a few counts. V gene TRBV2 combines with J gene TRBJ1-5; TRBD1 aligns across 7 bases. The V and J ends lost 6 bases and 5 bases, in that order; junction bases with no gene match: 4. The CDR3 spans 13 residues. The germline V gene encodes CDR1 SNHLY and CDR2 FYNNEI. This CDR3 is CASRGQTHQPQHF. In nucleotides, the CDR3 is TGTGCCAGCAGGGGACAGACGCATCAGCCCCAGCATTTT.

This clone was recorded at least ten times. V is TRBV19 and J is TRBJ2-7, with D perhaps matching TRBD1 (5 bases). V dropped 3 bases and J dropped 3 bases, with 9 bases sitting between them. CDR3 size: 13 residues. The germline V gene has CDR1 LNHDA and CDR2 SQIVND (reference sequence). The CDR3 DNA sequence: TGTGCCAGTAGTATGGGGCAGGACTACGAGCAGTACTTC. Protein product: CASSMGQDYEQYF.

V is TRBV7-2 and J is TRBJ2-5; perhaps TRBD1 as D (6 bases). CDR1 and CDR2 (germline): SGHTA, FQGNSA. This CDR3 spans 16 amino acids. V was clipped by 1 base and J by 3 bases, with 15 bases between them. DNA for the CDR3: TGTGCCAGCAGCTTAGGCCCAACAGGGACGAAAGAGACCCAGTACTTC. Encoded protein: CASSLGPTGTKETQYF.

The sample holds many counts of this clone. V and J are TRBV4-3 and TRBJ2-3; 7 nucleotides agree with TRBD1. This CDR3 is 15 amino acids long. Germline V CDR1 and CDR2: LGHNA, YSLEER. V was clipped by 0 bases and J by 1 base; unmatched bases: 1. The CDR3 coding sequence is TGCGCCAGCAGCCAAGATGGACAGGGCACAGATACGCAGTATTTT. Encoded protein: CASSQDGQGTDTQYF.

This chain connects TRBV9 to TRBJ2-7; no clear D gene. Germline loops: CDR1 SGDLS, CDR2 YYNGEE. The CDR3 totals 15 residues. With 3 bases removed from V and 2 bases from J, the gap between germline ends came to 15 bases. CDR3 DNA: TGTGCCAGCAGCGCACAGCCTCAACCCACCTACGAGCAGTACTTC. Translating it yields CASSAQPQPTYEQYF.

There are a few counts of this clone. J is TRBJ2-7 and V is TRBV15; the D gene is possibly TRBD2 (6 bases). The CDR3 is made up of 14 amino acids. CDR1 and CDR2 from the germline V gene are LNHNV and YYDKDF (reference sequence). V was cut by 1 base and J by 4 bases, with 11 bases left in between. CDR3: CATSRVTGGYEQYF. The CDR3, as DNA: TGTGCCACCAGCAGAGTAACAGGAGGGTACGAGCAGTACTTC. The complete variable domain, with remaining parts taken from reference TRBV15 and TRBJ2-7, reads DAMVIQNPRYQVTQFGKPVTLSCSQTLNHNVMYWYQQKSSQAPKLLFHYYDKDFNNEADTPDNFQSRRPNTSFCFLDIRSPGLGDTAMYLCATSRVTGGYEQYFGPGTRLTVT.

This clone was found a few times. The gene calls are TRBV30 and TRBJ1-2, with a possible D match to TRBD1 (6 bases). CDR1 and CDR2 from the germline V gene are GTSNPN and SVGIG (reference sequence). The CDR3 runs to 15 residues. Trimming left V 2 bases short and J 1 base short, with 14 bases between. CDR3 region: CAWSLLRGNNYGYTF. The DNA for the CDR3 is TGTGCCTGGAGTCTCTTAAGGGGGAATAACTATGGCTACACCTTC.